This passage covers 3 T cell receptor beta chains from one sample sequenced in a study of shared clonotypes between healthy human individuals. Libraries were prepared by immunoSEQ multiplex PCR; TCRdb keeps only in-frame clonotypes and omits some of them. This repertoire shows about 1 million clones, under 80% found once; its top ten account for roughly 1.5%. The sample comprised memory CD4+ T cells sorted from blood. Subset in this sample: CD45RA-negative fraction. These receptor sequences come from a man aged 18 to 29 in good health.

The V call is TRBV19, the J call TRBJ2-7, with a weak D call TRBD2 (6 bases). There are 15 residues in the CDR3. Germline V lookup: CDR1 LNHDA, CDR2 SQIVND (reference sequence). Trimming took off 3 bases at V and 7 bases at J, with 19 bases between the two ends. The CDR3 loop is CASSITQGRLGEQYF. The CDR3 nucleotides are TGTGCCAGTAGTATTACCCAGGGCAGACTAGGAGAGCAGTACTTC. Supplemented by reference TRBV19 and TRBJ2-7, the full variable domain reads DGGITQSPKYLFRKEGQNVTLSCEQNLNHDAMYWYRQDPGQGLRLIYYSQIVNDFQKGDIAEGYSVSREKKESFPLTVTSAQKNPTAFYLCASSITQGRLGEQYFGPGTRLTVT.

The gene calls are TRBV7-2 and TRBJ1-5, with unresolved D. Germline assignment: CDR1 SGHTA and CDR2 FQGNSA. V gave up 1 base and J gave up 6 bases, with 10 bases separating them. The CDR3 consists of 14 residues. CDR3 coding DNA: TGTGCCAGCAGCTTAGTGGGGTACGGTCAGCCCCAGCATTTT. It specifies CASSLVGYGQPQHF.

The chain has TRBV5-5 and TRBJ1-5; no reliable D call. This CDR3 region has 15 residues. Per germline, CDR1 SGHKS and CDR2 YYEKEE (reference sequence). Trimming shortened V by 0 bases and J by 4 bases, and 11 bases separated the two germline ends. CDR3 protein: CASSLGSTGNQPQHF. In DNA, the CDR3 is TGTGCCAGCAGCTTGGGGAGTACGGGGAATCAGCCCCAGCATTTT. The entire variable domain, with the rest obtained from reference TRBV5-5 and TRBJ1-5, is as follows: DAGVTQSPTHLIKTRGQQVTLRCSPISGHKSVSWYQQVLGQGPQFIFQYYEKEERGRGNFPDRFSARQFPNYSSELNVNALLLGDSALYLCASSLGSTGNQPQHFGDGTRLSIL.